This T cell receptor beta chain was obtained from a study of blood T cell repertoires in COVID-19. Turning to the study itself: Sources were T cells, B-cell-depleted T cells, or PBMCs; the material itself was cDNA or gDNA.

The CDR3 spans 15 residues. Looked up from germline, CDR1 is LGHDT and CDR2 is YNNKEL (reference sequence). V lost 0 bases and J lost 4; bases outside the gene matches: 4. In the original analysis: Reference gene primer amplification gave estimated nucleated cell counts. Profiled with immunoSEQ multiplex PCR; TCRdb holds only in-frame clones, not every one. The D gene and trimming were derived from the DNA, and the V and J assignments and clone size from that table. This sample has 150,000 to 200,000 clones, with about nine tenths found just once. The rearrangement links TRBV3-1 (or the pseudogene TRBV3-2) to TRBJ2-5, with 8 nucleotides matching TRBD1. Sequencing was performed on peripheral blood. The sequence was obtained from a woman between 45 and 60 years old with acute or convalescent COVID-19. The DNA for the CDR3 is TGTGCCAGCAGCCAAGATCCCGGACAGGGAGAGACCCAGTACTTC. Translation: CASSQDPGQGETQYF.